Below are 21 T cell receptor beta chains sequenced from a single sample in a study of cytomegalovirus exposure and HLA in healthy donors. This table comes from immunoSEQ multiplex PCR, and its TCRdb copy is limited to in-frame clones, with some not included. The sample shows about 130,000 clones, around nine tenths of them seen only once. Sequenced input: PBMCs. The receptors stem from a man aged 25-40 years in good health and CMV-seronegative.

The chain recombines TRBV6-5 with TRBJ2-3, with D tentatively TRBD1 (5 bases). The CDR3 covers 14 residues. The V end lost 7 bases, the J end lost 4 bases, and 15 bases lay between the germline ends. The germline V gene encodes CDR1 MNHEY and CDR2 SVGAGI. The CDR3, as DNA: TGTGCCAGCACCCAGGGCGATGACTCAGATACGCAGTATTTT. Protein product: CASTQGDDSDTQYF.

The V call is TRBV10-3, the J call TRBJ1-4, with a tentative D call TRBD1 (6 bases). The germline gives CDR1 ENHRY, CDR2 SYGVKD. Trimming took off 0 bases at V and 8 bases at J, with 13 bases between the two ends. The CDR3 consists of 15 residues. CDR3 nucleotides: TGTGCCATCAGTGAGTCTCCCGGAACAGGGGAAAAACTGTTTTTT. Its protein product is CAISESPGTGEKLFF.

V and J are TRBV15 and TRBJ2-1; TRBD2 agrees at 11 bases. This CDR3 is 18 amino acids long. Germline assignment: CDR1 LNHNV and CDR2 YYDKDF (reference sequence). V was clipped by 1 base and J by 7 bases; unmatched bases: 12. The CDR3 protein is CATSRVGLGTSGKNEQFF. DNA for the CDR3: TGTGCCACCAGCAGAGTGGGTCTCGGGACTAGCGGTAAAAATGAGCAGTTCTTC.

The chain couples TRBV5-1 to TRBJ2-7; 7 nucleotides line up with TRBD1. The V gene end was trimmed by 3 bases and the J gene end by 3 bases; junction bases not matched to a gene: 3. The CDR3 is 13 residues long. Germline CDR1 SGHRS, CDR2 YFSETQ. CDR3 nucleotide sequence: TGCGCCAGCAGCTCCCGACAGGGCTACGAGCAGTACTTC. Residues: CASSSRQGYEQYF.

V usage is TRBV6-6 and J usage is TRBJ1-2; the D gene is possibly TRBD1 (6 bases). The CDR3 consists of 16 residues. The V and J ends lost 0 bases and 3 bases respectively, with 14 bases between them. Germline loops: CDR1 MNHNY, CDR2 SVGAGI (reference sequence). The CDR3 is CASSYSGQGMDYGYTF. In nucleotides, the CDR3 is TGTGCCAGCAGTTACTCTGGGCAGGGGATGGACTATGGCTACACCTTC.

The chain employs TRBV19 and TRBJ1-1; D might be TRBD1 (6 bases). Germline-derived CDR1 and CDR2 are LNHDA and SQIVND (reference sequence). The ends were cut back, 7 bases at V and 0 bases at J, with 9 bases in the middle. The CDR3 totals 13 residues. The DNA for the CDR3 is TGTGCCAGTATTAGGGGGATGAACACTGAAGCTTTCTTT. Amino acid sequence: CASIRGMNTEAFF.

This clone was counted once. The chain uses TRBV28 and TRBJ2-7; tentative D call: TRBD2 (5 bases). The CDR3 runs 14 residues. Germline CDR1 MDHEN, CDR2 SYDVKM. With 6 bases removed from V and 2 bases from J, the gap between germline ends came to 14 bases. The CDR3 loop reads CASRTPRGTYEQYF. The CDR3 DNA reads as TGTGCCAGCAGGACCCCCCGGGGAACCTACGAGCAGTACTTC. Full variable domain (outside the CDR3, taken from reference TRBV28 and TRBJ2-7): DVKVTQSSRYLVKRTGEKVFLECVQDMDHENMFWYRQDPGLGLRLIYFSYDVKMKEKGDIPEGYSVSREKKERFSLILESASTNQTSMYLCASRTPRGTYEQYFGPGTRLTVT.

The chain has TRBV11-2 and TRBJ1-2; possibly TRBD1 for D (5 bases). CDR3 length: 14 amino acids. Trimming cost V 1 base and J 5 bases, with 11 bases left between them. In germline, CDR1 is SGHAT, CDR2 FQNNGV. In DNA, the CDR3 is TGTGCCAGCAGCTTAGGCGGGGCCGCATATGGCTACACCTTC. Its protein product is CASSLGGAAYGYTF.

The V call is TRBV2, the J call TRBJ1-1; D may be TRBD1 (6 bases). This CDR3 contains 14 residues. The germline V gene encodes CDR1 SNHLY and CDR2 FYNNEI. V was trimmed by 6 bases and J by 5 bases, leaving 16 bases between them. The CDR3 loop is CASRKQGGGTEAFF. In DNA, the CDR3 is TGTGCCAGCAGGAAACAGGGAGGGGGTACTGAAGCTTTCTTT.

This chain's CDR3 is CASSAVAGANRLHNEQFF. CDR3 DNA: TGTGCCAGCAGCGCCGTAGCGGGGGCAAACCGCCTCCACAATGAGCAGTTCTTC. This chain connects TRBV9 to TRBJ2-1; 9 bases map to TRBD2. Germline values: CDR1 SGDLS, CDR2 YYNGEE. The CDR3 has 18 residues. V dropped 3 bases and J dropped 5; count of bases not matched to a gene: 15.

This clone was found once. The chain uses TRBV6-5 and TRBJ1-2; D might be TRBD1 (5 bases). CDR1 and CDR2 (germline): MNHEY, SVGAGI. CDR3 size: 14 residues. The V and J ends lost 8 bases and 4 bases respectively, with 17 bases between them. The CDR3 loop is CASRPTGSIYGYTF. The CDR3 bases are TGTGCCAGCCGCCCCACAGGTAGCATCTATGGCTACACCTTC.

This sequence joins TRBV7-7 and TRBJ2-1, with 9 bases aligning to TRBD1. CDR3 length equals 15 residues. Germline CDR1 SSHAT, CDR2 FNYEAQ (reference sequence). With 5 bases clipped from V and 4 bases from J, the junction kept 6 bases outside the gene matches. CDR3 in DNA: TGTGCCAGCAGCCAAGCCGGGACAGGGTACAATGAGCAGTTCTTC. Its protein is CASSQAGTGYNEQFF.

The chain couples TRBV7-2 to TRBJ2-3; 8 bases are shared with TRBD2. The V gene end was trimmed by 5 bases and the J gene end by 2 bases; junction bases not matched to a gene: 9. CDR3 length: 16 residues. The V gene's germline CDR1 is SGHTA and CDR2 FQGNSA. The CDR3 is CASSQNQAGATDTQYF. CDR3 bases: TGTGCCAGCAGCCAAAATCAAGCGGGAGCCACAGATACGCAGTATTTT.

The CDR3 protein is CASSLRSGRATGELFF. The CDR3 DNA sequence: TGTGCCAGCAGCTTGAGGAGCGGGAGGGCCACCGGGGAGCTGTTTTTT. The chain is built from TRBV5-4 and TRBJ2-2; the match to TRBD2 covers 10 bases. Germline V lookup: CDR1 SGHNT, CDR2 YYREEE (reference sequence). This CDR3 has 16 amino acids. V was pared by 1 base and J by 4 bases, with 4 bases of the junction left unmatched.

The V call is TRBV5-5, the J call TRBJ1-2; 12 bases align to TRBD1. The CDR3 length is 15 residues. Trimming at V came to 2 bases and at J to 5 bases, leaving 4 bases not matched to a gene. Germline CDR1 is SGHKS and CDR2 is YYEKEE (reference sequence). The CDR3 loop is CASSLRGQGAYGYTF. In nucleotides, the CDR3 is TGTGCCAGCAGCTTAAGGGGACAGGGGGCGTATGGCTACACCTTC.

The chain employs TRBV4-1 and TRBJ2-5; D call uncertain. Germline V gives CDR1 MGHRA, CDR2 YSYEKL. The CDR3 is 13 residues long. V was trimmed by 4 bases and J by 5 bases, leaving 11 bases between them. CDR3 amino acids: CASSLSAWETQYF. The CDR3 nucleotides read TGCGCCAGCAGCCTCTCAGCGTGGGAGACCCAGTACTTC.

The rearrangement uses TRBV6-5 and TRBJ1-2; TRBD1 might be the D (6 bases). V dropped 6 bases and J dropped 4 bases, with 12 bases sitting between them. This CDR3 comprises 13 residues. The germline gives CDR1 MNHEY, CDR2 SVGAGI. The chain's CDR3 is CASSPSRGYGYTF. The CDR3 DNA sequence: TGTGCCAGCAGCCCCTCCAGGGGCTATGGCTACACCTTC.

The chain uses TRBV2 and TRBJ2-7, with 7 nucleotides matching TRBD1. Germline V gene lookup returns CDR1 SNHLY and CDR2 FYNNEI. The CDR3 sequence is 14 residues long. V shed 4 bases, J shed 2 bases, and the junction held 5 bases outside the gene matches. CDR3 residues: CASSASTGTYEQYF. CDR3 nucleotides: TGTGCCAGCAGTGCATCGACAGGGACCTACGAGCAGTACTTC.

The gene calls are TRBV23-1 and TRBJ2-7, with 12 bases identical to TRBD1. TRBV23-1 is an ORF, and what it does is uncertain. The CDR3 sequence is 14 residues long. V lost 4 bases and J lost 4; bases outside the gene matches: 2. The CDR3 reads CASSPGQGAYEQYF. In DNA, the CDR3 is TGCGCCAGCAGTCCGGGACAGGGGGCTTACGAGCAGTACTTC.

A few counts support this clone. The J gene is TRBJ2-7, the V gene TRBV25-1; D is unclear. Germline V gives CDR1 MGHDK, CDR2 SYGVNS. The CDR3 totals 11 residues. Trimming took 5 bases from V and 6 from J, leaving 8 bases between them. CDR3 bases: TGTGCCAGCAGTCTCGGTGGCGAGCAGTACTTC. Its protein product is CASSLGGEQYF.

This clone was observed a single time. The V gene is TRBV5-4, the J gene TRBJ2-7; 8 positions agree with TRBD2. CDR3 length: 15 residues. Trimming removed 0 bases from V and 2 bases from J; junction bases left unmatched: 4. CDR1 and CDR2 (germline): SGHNT, YYREEE (reference sequence). The CDR3 region has the DNA TGTGCCAGCAGCTTGGTTGGCGGGGGGACCTACGAGCAGTACTTC. Residues: CASSLVGGGTYEQYF.